The T cell receptor beta chain described here comes from a study of blood T cell repertoires in COVID-19. Between the trimmed V and J ends, which lost 1 base and 7 bases, there was a span of 14 bases. Germline assignment: CDR1 SEHNR and CDR2 FQNEAQ (reference sequence). This CDR3 has 14 residues. Original handling: Researchers report that nucleated cell counts were estimated from reference gene primer amplification. Assay used: immunoSEQ multiplex PCR; TCRdb lists only in-frame clones, some missing. That table gives V, J and clone size, and the DNA gave D and trimming. Here the sample spans approximately 120,000 clones, 80% to 95% being singletons.

The sample comprised peripheral blood. The chain uses TRBV7-9 and TRBJ2-7; D is perhaps TRBD2 (6 bases). The TCR sequence derives from a man between 45 and 60 years old with COVID-19, enrolled during active disease. CDR3 coding DNA: TGTGCCAGCAGCTTAGGACGGGAGTTGGGGGAGCAGTACTTC. This gives the protein CASSLGRELGEQYF.